This TCR beta chain appears in the sequencing data of a study of identical twins. V lost 4 bases and J lost 3; bases outside the gene matches: 5. The CDR3 is 15 residues long. Germline assignment: CDR1 SGHNT and CDR2 YENEEA. TCRdb re-called the 5' RACE reads through MiXCR, storing one row per CDR3 protein. The data contain 450,000 or so distinct CDR3 sequences, about 24% of them singletons. There are a few counts of this clonotype. This sample also appeared in a second study, on T cells expressing NK-cell markers.

The TCR originated in a woman aged 18 to 35 in good health. The sample comprised CD4+ T cells sorted from blood. The genes are TRBV11-3 and TRBJ2-1; 8 bases match TRBD1. The CDR3 region is CASSYEGTGYNEQFF. The CDR3 bases are TGTGCCAGCAGCTATGAGGGGACAGGCTACAATGAGCAGTTCTTC.